The 16 T cell receptor beta chains reported below all come from one sample, sequenced in a study of blood T cell repertoires in COVID-19. Repertoires were generated with immunoSEQ multiplex PCR, while TCRdb's copy carries only in-frame clones and drops some. The repertoire holds 220,000 or so clones, with almost 90% as singletons. The source material was PBMCs or T cells enriched from blood (not recorded which). These receptors all stem from a woman aged 45-59 years with acute COVID-19.

V usage is TRBV24-1 and J usage is TRBJ2-2, with 11 bases aligning to TRBD1. The CDR3 has 14 residues. V shed 6 bases and J 7 bases; nucleotides not matched to a gene: 3. The germline V gene encodes CDR1 KGHDR and CDR2 SFDVKD. For the CDR3, the DNA is TGTGCCACCAGTAGGACAGGGGGCGGCGGGGAGCTGTTTTTT. As protein: CATSRTGGGGELFF.

The rearrangement links TRBV29-1 to TRBJ2-4; the match to TRBD2 covers 10 bases. This CDR3 region has 16 residues. After removal of 1 base from V and 0 bases from J, the junction contained 3 bases not matched to a gene. The germline CDR1 and CDR2 sequences are SQVTM and ANQGSEA. The CDR3 protein is CSVEGLAGVAKNIQYF. DNA for the CDR3: TGCAGCGTTGAAGGGCTAGCGGGAGTAGCCAAAAACATTCAGTACTTC.

CDR3 loop: CASKLRGRTAVSGNTIYF. The CDR3 bases are TGTGCCAGTAAGTTGAGGGGGCGAACCGCAGTCTCTGGAAACACCATATATTTT. The rearrangement joins TRBV19 to TRBJ1-3, with 7 bases identical to TRBD1. After removal of 7 bases from V and 0 bases from J, the junction contained 15 bases not matched to a gene. Germline loops: CDR1 LNHDA, CDR2 SQIVND (reference sequence). The CDR3 is 18 residues long.

In this sample, this clone turned up a few times. The rearrangement uses TRBV7-3 and TRBJ2-1; 10 bases align to TRBD2. The CDR3 extends over 15 amino acids. Looked up from germline, CDR1 is SGHTA and CDR2 is FQGTGA. Trimming at V came to 0 bases and at J to 8 bases, leaving 4 bases not matched to a gene. The CDR3 loop reads CASSLTSGRVDEQFF. CDR3 nucleotide sequence: TGTGCCAGCAGCTTAACCAGCGGGAGGGTCGATGAGCAGTTCTTC.

V gene TRBV18 combines with J gene TRBJ1-5, with 9 bases aligning to TRBD1. Per the germline V gene, CDR1 is KGHSH and CDR2 is LQKENI. CDR3 length equals 15 residues. Trimming took 1 base from V and 4 from J; bases not matched to a gene: 2. The CDR3 loop is CASSPQGQGNQPQHF. The CDR3 DNA sequence: TGTGCCAGCTCACCACAGGGACAGGGTAATCAGCCCCAGCATTTT.

The gene calls are TRBV27 and TRBJ1-1, with a tentative D call TRBD1 (5 bases). CDR1 is MNHEY and CDR2 is SMNVEV in the germline V gene (reference sequence). The length of the CDR3 is 15 residues. The V and J ends lost 5 bases and 0 bases respectively, with 13 bases between them. CDR3 in DNA: TGTGCCAGCAGTAGAAGACAGCACATGAACACTGAAGCTTTCTTT. Translating it yields CASSRRQHMNTEAFF.

This chain links TRBV7-8 with TRBJ1-5; 7 bases agree with TRBD1. V lost 8 bases, J lost 1 base, and 5 bases stayed unmatched. The germline V gene encodes CDR1 SGHVS and CDR2 FQNEAQ. This CDR3 comprises 14 residues. CDR3 protein: CASGNRGSNQPQHF. The CDR3 DNA reads as TGTGCCAGCGGGAACAGGGGCAGCAATCAGCCCCAGCATTTT.

The chain has TRBV6-1 and TRBJ1-2, with D perhaps TRBD1 (6 bases). CDR3 length equals 13 residues. Germline V lookup: CDR1 MNHNS, CDR2 SASEGT. V gave up 6 bases and J gave up 1 base, with 9 bases separating them. CDR3 sequence: CASRDSNNYGYTF. The CDR3 DNA reads as TGTGCCAGCAGGGACAGCAATAACTATGGCTACACCTTC.

CDR3 coding DNA: TGTGCCAGCAGCCGTCGACCCCCAGGGGCCCCCAATAGCGGGCCTCGCACAGATACGCAGTATTTT. This translates into CASSRRPPGAPNSGPRTDTQYF. This chain joins TRBV9 and TRBJ2-3, with D maybe TRBD2 (7 bases). V was trimmed by 4 bases and J by 1 base, leaving 34 bases between them. CDR3 length: 22 residues. Germline lookup yields CDR1 SGDLS and CDR2 YYNGEE.

The chain recombines TRBV9 with TRBJ2-7; 7 bases fit TRBD2. The V gene end was trimmed by 0 bases and the J gene end by 0 bases; junction bases not matched to a gene: 3. CDR3 length: 15 residues. The germline CDR1 and CDR2 sequences are SGDLS and YYNGEE. CDR3 amino acids: CASSVGWGGSYEQYF. The CDR3 coding sequence is TGTGCCAGCAGCGTAGGCTGGGGGGGCTCCTACGAGCAGTACTTC.

This chain uses TRBV30 with TRBJ1-2; D is uncertain. V lost 4 bases, J lost 7 bases, and 7 bases lay in between. CDR3 size: 10 residues. Germline CDR1 reads GTSNPN; CDR2 reads SVGIG (reference sequence). This CDR3 reads CAWTFVGYTF. As DNA, the CDR3 is TGTGCCTGGACCTTCGTTGGCTACACCTTC.

V is TRBV19 and J is TRBJ1-2; the match to TRBD1 covers 12 bases. The CDR3 runs to 15 residues. With 7 bases clipped from V and 4 bases from J, the junction kept 7 bases outside the gene matches. CDR1 LNHDA and CDR2 SQIVND come from the germline V gene (reference sequence). The CDR3 is CASTPMGQGAYGYTF. The DNA for the CDR3 is TGTGCCAGTACCCCGATGGGACAGGGGGCCTATGGCTACACCTTC.

The chain joins TRBV3-1 (or the pseudogene TRBV3-2) to TRBJ2-4; 8 nucleotides agree with TRBD1. V shed 11 bases and J 1 base; nucleotides not matched to a gene: 7. This CDR3 spans 14 amino acids. The germline V gene encodes CDR1 LGHDT and CDR2 YNNKEL (reference sequence). CDR3 bases: TGTGCCGGCCAGGGGGCGAAGGCCAAAAACATTCAGTACTTC. Residues: CAGQGAKAKNIQYF.

The gene calls are TRBV12-3 or TRBV12-4 and TRBJ2-3; TRBD1 matches at 8 bases. There are 12 residues in the CDR3. With V trimmed by 6 bases and J by 4 bases, 0 bases remained unmatched. The CDR3, as DNA: TGTGCCAGCAGACAGGGGGCAGATACGCAGTATTTT. This encodes CASRQGADTQYF.

The count of this clone is one. This chain connects TRBV5-8 to TRBJ2-7, with 7 bases that match TRBD2. The CDR3 length is 14 residues. Germline trimming cut 3 bases from V and 0 bases from J; bases unmatched to any gene: 3. CDR1 SGHTS and CDR2 YDEGEE come from the germline V gene. CDR3 sequence: CASSWDYNSYEQYF. The CDR3 nucleotides are TGTGCCAGCAGCTGGGACTATAACTCCTACGAGCAGTACTTC.

The rearrangement uses TRBV19 and TRBJ2-2; the D gene is possibly TRBD1 (6 bases). Trimming shortened V by 5 bases and J by 7 bases, and 11 bases separated the two germline ends. In germline, CDR1 is LNHDA, CDR2 SQIVND (reference sequence). The length of the CDR3 is 13 residues. CDR3 nucleotide sequence: TGTGCCAGTAGTCCCCAGGGGATCGGGGAGCTGTTTTTT. It is translated as CASSPQGIGELFF.